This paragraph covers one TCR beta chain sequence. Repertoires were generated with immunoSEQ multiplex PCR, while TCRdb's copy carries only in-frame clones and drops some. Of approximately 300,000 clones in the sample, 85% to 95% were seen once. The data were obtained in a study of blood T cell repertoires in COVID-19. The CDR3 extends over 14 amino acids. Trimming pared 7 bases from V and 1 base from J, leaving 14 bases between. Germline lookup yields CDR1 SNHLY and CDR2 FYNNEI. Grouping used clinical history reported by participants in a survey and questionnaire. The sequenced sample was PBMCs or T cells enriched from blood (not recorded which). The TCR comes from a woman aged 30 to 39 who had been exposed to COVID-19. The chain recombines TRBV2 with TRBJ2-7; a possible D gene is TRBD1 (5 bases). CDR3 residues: CASTWGAESYEQYF. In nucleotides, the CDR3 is TGTGCCAGCACCTGGGGCGCAGAATCCTACGAGCAGTACTTC.